The clone carrying this TCR beta chain has just one count. Assay: immunoSEQ multiplex PCR; the TCRdb copy retains only in-frame clones and omits some. The sample has about 78,000 clones; about nine tenths are singletons. The sample originates from a study of T cell responses to AZD1222 COVID-19 vaccine. This clonotype was sampled from an adult who received the AZD1222 COVID-19 vaccine. The sequenced sample was peripheral blood, obtained 28 days after the second AZD1222 dose.

The CDR3 reads CASSYSNRNQPQHF. The CDR3 region has the DNA TGTGCCAGCAGTTACTCGAACAGGAATCAGCCCCAGCATTTT. The V gene is TRBV6-5, the J gene TRBJ1-5; perhaps TRBD1 as D (5 bases). This CDR3 has 14 amino acids. V gave up 0 bases and J gave up 4 bases, with 7 bases separating them. Per the germline V gene, CDR1 is MNHEY and CDR2 is SVGAGI.